These T cell receptor beta chains were read from a single sample in a study of blood T cell repertoires in COVID-19. Sequencing was performed with immunoSEQ multiplex PCR; in TCRdb, only in-frame clones are kept and a portion is missing. This table has 300,000 to 350,000 clones, roughly 87% appearing once. Sequenced input: PBMCs or T cells enriched from blood (not recorded which). These receptors were obtained from a woman aged 25 to 45 who had recovered from COVID-19. Both conserved end residues are part of each CDR3. A D gene is named only where the DNA matches it firmly. A clone size is listed for some rows: how often the clone was seen (once, few, many), or a class if it is expanded.

CDR3: CASRPRDRRTNYGYTF; DNA: TGTGCCAGTAGGCCCCGGGACAGACGAACTAACTATGGCTACACCTTC; J: TRBJ1-2; V: TRBV19; D: TRBD1; size: once
CDR3: CASSMSSTVRAANEKLFF; DNA: TGTGCCAGTAGTATGTCATCGACAGTTAGGGCGGCTAATGAAAAACTGTTTTTT; J: TRBJ1-4; V: TRBV19; D: NA; size: NA
CDR3: CAWSVLTTDTQYF; DNA: TGTGCCTGGAGTGTATTGACTACAGATACGCAGTATTTT; J: TRBJ2-3; V: TRBV30; D: NA; size: NA
CDR3: CASSQAEQTGANVLTF; DNA: TGCGCCAGCAGCCAAGCGGAACAGACTGGGGCCAACGTCCTGACTTTC; J: TRBJ2-6; V: TRBV4-1; D: NA; size: few
CDR3: CASSLGPSGGYQETQYF; DNA: TGCGCCAGCAGCTTGGGGCCTAGCGGGGGGTACCAAGAGACCCAGTACTTC; J: TRBJ2-5; V: TRBV5-1; D: TRBD2; size: NA
CDR3: CASSLVVSGGTSYEQYF; DNA: TGTGCCAGCAGCTTGGTTGTTAGCGGGGGGACCTCCTACGAGCAGTACTTC; J: TRBJ2-7; V: TRBV5-4; D: TRBD2; size: NA
CDR3: CASSFTSGVGQETQYF; DNA: TGTGCCAGCAGCTTTACTAGCGGGGTGGGCCAAGAGACCCAGTACTTC; J: TRBJ2-5; V: TRBV7-9; D: TRBD2; size: NA
CDR3: CASSLLAGGHNEQFF; DNA: TGTGCCAGCAGCTTACTAGCGGGGGGGCACAATGAGCAGTTCTTC; J: TRBJ2-1; V: TRBV11-3; D: TRBD2; size: NA
CDR3: CASSQEGGAGYEQYF; DNA: TGCGCCAGCAGCCAAGAGGGGGGAGCCGGCTACGAGCAGTACTTC; J: TRBJ2-7; V: TRBV4-3; D: NA; size: NA
CDR3: CASRRGGAAWKNIQYF; DNA: TGTGCCAGCAGACGCGGGGGGGCCGCCTGGAAAAACATTCAGTACTTC; J: TRBJ2-4; V: TRBV5-6; D: TRBD2; size: many
CDR3: CASSAGNQPQHF; DNA: TGCGCCAGCAGTGCCGGTAATCAGCCCCAGCATTTT; J: TRBJ1-5; V: TRBV10-2; D: NA; size: few